This T cell receptor beta chain was obtained from a study of T cell responses to AZD1222 COVID-19 vaccine. Data came from immunoSEQ multiplex PCR; TCRdb stores just in-frame clones and leaves some out. This sample has 100,000 to 120,000 clones; about 85% occur once, and the top ten carry less than 3.5%. Study observations and caveats: Distributed over spike, vaccine-associated CD4 TCRs predominated at 160-218 and 743-854. Most donors were white British, females outnumbered males, and clonal diversity was possibly underestimated. In all cases, repertoires were sampled only after the peak T cell response. Regions left unmutated in variants are reportedly the target of nearly half of spike-specific TCRs.

The CDR3 covers 14 residues. CDR1 and CDR2 from the germline V gene are MDHEN and SYDVKM. V was trimmed by 3 bases and J by 3 bases, leaving 9 bases between them. About this clone: Its antigen is as yet unknown.

The material sequenced was peripheral blood, taken on day 0 of AZD1222 vaccination. The chain has TRBV28 and TRBJ1-3, with no clear D. The source of this sequence is an adult in good health. CDR3 residues: CASSLEGGGNTIYF. Written as DNA, the CDR3 is TGTGCCAGCAGTTTGGAGGGTGGTGGAAACACCATATATTTT. Drawing the rest from reference TRBV28 and TRBJ1-3, the complete variable domain is DVKVTQSSRYLVKRTGEKVFLECVQDMDHENMFWYRQDPGLGLRLIYFSYDVKMKEKGDIPEGYSVSREKKERFSLILESASTNQTSMYLCASSLEGGGNTIYFGEGSWLTVV.